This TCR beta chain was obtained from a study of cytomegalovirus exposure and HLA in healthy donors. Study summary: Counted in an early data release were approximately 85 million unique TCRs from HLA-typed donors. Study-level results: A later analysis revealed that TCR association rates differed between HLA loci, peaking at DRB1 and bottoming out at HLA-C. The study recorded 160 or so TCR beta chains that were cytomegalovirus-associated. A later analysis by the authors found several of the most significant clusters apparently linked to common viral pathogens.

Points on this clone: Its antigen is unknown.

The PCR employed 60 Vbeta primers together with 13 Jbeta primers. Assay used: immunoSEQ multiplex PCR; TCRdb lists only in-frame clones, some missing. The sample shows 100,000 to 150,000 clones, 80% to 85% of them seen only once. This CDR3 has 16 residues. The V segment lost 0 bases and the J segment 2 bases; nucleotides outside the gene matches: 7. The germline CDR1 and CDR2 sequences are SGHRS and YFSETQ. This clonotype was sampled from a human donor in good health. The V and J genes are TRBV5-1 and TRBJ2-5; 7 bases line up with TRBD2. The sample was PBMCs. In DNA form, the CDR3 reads TGCGCCAGCAGCTTGGGGTACGGGGGGAAACAAGAGACCCAGTACTTC. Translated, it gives CASSLGYGGKQETQYF.